The 13 T cell receptor beta chains in this list originate from one sample, sequenced in a study of shared clonotypes between healthy human individuals. In the naive CD8 group, cells lacked CD45RO and were positively selected for CCR7, so terminally differentiated effector memory CD45RA+ cells were left out. The data were produced by immunoSEQ multiplex PCR, yet TCRdb's version contains in-frame clones alone and is incomplete. The sample includes approximately 2,200,000 clones, 90% to 95% seen only once; the top ten take 1.5% to 2%. Sequencing was carried out using naive CD8+ T cells from PBMCs. These receptors came from a man aged 18 to 29 in good health. Some clones in this sample may be carry-over from other donors' samples.

The chain joins TRBV4-1 to TRBJ2-1; no reliable D call. CDR3 length: 15 amino acids. Trimming shortened V by 0 bases and J by 7 bases, and 13 bases separated the two germline ends. Germline CDR1 MGHRA, CDR2 YSYEKL. The DNA of the CDR3 is TGCGCCAGCAGCCAAGATAGTCCGAGTTTTAATGAGCAGTTCTTC. Its protein product is CASSQDSPSFNEQFF.

J is TRBJ2-7 and V is TRBV7-6, with D unresolved. The CDR3 is 13 residues long. Trimming pared 5 bases from V and 2 bases from J, leaving 10 bases between. Per the germline V gene, CDR1 is SGHVS and CDR2 is FNYEAQ. Here the CDR3 reads CASSLRNPYEQYF. The CDR3 nucleotides read TGTGCCAGCAGCCTTAGGAACCCCTACGAGCAGTACTTC.

This clone showed up just a few times. The sample carries other DNA sequences with the same CDR3. The rearrangement uses TRBV2 and TRBJ1-1; tentative D call: TRBD1 (5 bases). The germline V gene encodes CDR1 SNHLY and CDR2 FYNNEI. V lost 3 bases to trimming and J lost 3 bases, with 5 bases between them. The CDR3 covers 12 residues. CDR3 nucleotide sequence: TGTGCCAGCAGTGACAGGGACACTGAAGCTTTCTTT. Translation gives CASSDRDTEAFF.

This clone was observed a single time. The same CDR3 also results from other DNA sequences found in this sample. This chain links TRBV27 with TRBJ2-2; D remains ambiguous. V lost 3 bases and J lost 8, with 7 bases in between. The germline CDR1 and CDR2 sequences are MNHEY and SMNVEV (reference sequence). The CDR3 totals 12 residues. The chain's CDR3 is CASSFASGELFF. The CDR3 DNA reads as TGTGCCAGCAGTTTTGCTTCAGGGGAGCTGTTTTTT.

The genes are TRBV5-4 and TRBJ2-7, with 7 bases matching TRBD2. The CDR3 has 14 residues. J was trimmed by 0 bases and V by 3 bases; bases with no gene match: 3. Germline loops: CDR1 SGHNT, CDR2 YYREEE (reference sequence). CDR3 sequence reads: CASSSGRGSYEQYF. CDR3 bases: TGTGCCAGCAGCTCGGGGAGGGGCTCCTACGAGCAGTACTTC.

This chain uses TRBV7-6 with TRBJ2-7; no definite D call. Germline CDR1 SGHVS, CDR2 FNYEAQ. V was clipped by 1 base and J by 2 bases, with 9 bases between them. The CDR3 is made up of 14 amino acids. The CDR3 reads CASSLGPVTYEQYF. In nucleotides, the CDR3 is TGTGCCAGCAGCTTAGGACCGGTGACCTACGAGCAGTACTTC.

The chain links TRBV18 to TRBJ2-3; the D is unclear. V shed 4 bases and J shed 6 bases, with 11 bases lying between them. This CDR3 contains 13 residues. Germline lookup yields CDR1 KGHSH and CDR2 LQKENI. The CDR3 sequence is CASSHPRGDTQYF. As DNA, the CDR3 is TGTGCCAGCTCACACCCTCGCGGTGATACGCAGTATTTT.

The genes are TRBV11-2 and TRBJ2-7, with 10 bases identical to TRBD1. The CDR3 loop spans 15 amino acids. With V trimmed by 5 bases and J by 4 bases, 8 bases remained unmatched. Looked up from germline, CDR1 is SGHAT and CDR2 is FQNNGV. CDR3 nucleotides: TGTGCCAGCAGCACCGCGACAGGGGGCCTGTACGAGCAGTACTTC. This translates into CASSTATGGLYEQYF. Combining the CDR3 with reference TRBV11-2 and TRBJ2-7 gives the whole variable domain EAGVAQSPRYKIIEKRQSVAFWCNPISGHATLYWYQQILGQGPKLLIQFQNNGVVDDSQLPKDRFSAERLKGVDSTLKIQPAKLEDSAVYLCASSTATGGLYEQYFGPGTRLTVT.

The V and J genes are TRBV28 and TRBJ2-5; 7 bases are shared with TRBD2. The V segment lost 5 bases and the J segment 4 bases; nucleotides outside the gene matches: 7. Germline V gene lookup returns CDR1 MDHEN and CDR2 SYDVKM. CDR3 size: 14 residues. CDR3 in amino acids: CASSVTSPGETQYF. CDR3 nucleotide sequence: TGTGCCAGCAGTGTGACTAGCCCTGGAGAGACCCAGTACTTC.

The chain joins TRBV7-8 to TRBJ2-5; D gene unclear. The CDR3 extends over 13 amino acids. V lost 3 bases to trimming and J lost 1 base, with 6 bases between them. Germline CDR1 is SGHVS and CDR2 is FQNEAQ. CDR3: CASSLSTQETQYF. The CDR3 coding sequence is TGTGCCAGCAGCTTGAGTACCCAAGAGACCCAGTACTTC.

The chain couples TRBV12-5 to TRBJ2-7; a possible D gene is TRBD1 (6 bases). With 5 bases removed from V and 2 bases from J, the gap between germline ends came to 13 bases. From germline, CDR1 is LGHNT and CDR2 FRNRAP. The CDR3 has 14 residues. The CDR3 reads CASGPGDGTYEQYF. CDR3 sequence (DNA): TGTGCTAGTGGTCCAGGGGACGGAACCTACGAGCAGTACTTC.

The chain carries TRBV9 and TRBJ2-2; 8 bases map to TRBD1. The V gene end was trimmed by 6 bases and the J gene end by 5 bases; junction bases not matched to a gene: 3. In germline, CDR1 is SGDLS, CDR2 YYNGEE. CDR3 length: 13 residues. CDR3 in amino acids: CASTDRVTGELFF. The CDR3 DNA reads TGTGCCAGCACGGACAGGGTAACCGGGGAGCTGTTTTTT.

In the case of this clone: Other nucleotide sequences from this sample produce the same CDR3. The chain couples TRBV10-3 to TRBJ2-7, with D perhaps matching TRBD1 (6 bases). The germline gives CDR1 ENHRY, CDR2 SYGVKD. This CDR3 comprises 13 residues. Trimming left V 6 bases short and J 0 bases short, with 9 bases between. CDR3 nucleotides: TGTGCCATCAGAGGGGGAGACTCCTACGAGCAGTACTTC. This encodes CAIRGGDSYEQYF.